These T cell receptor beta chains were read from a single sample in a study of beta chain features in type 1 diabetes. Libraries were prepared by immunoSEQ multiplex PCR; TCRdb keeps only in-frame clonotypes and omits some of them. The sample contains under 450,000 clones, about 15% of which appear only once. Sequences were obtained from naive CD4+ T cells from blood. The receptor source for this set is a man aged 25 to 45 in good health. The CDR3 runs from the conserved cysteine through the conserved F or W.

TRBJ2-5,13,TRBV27,CASSWGSQGAQYF
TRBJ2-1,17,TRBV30,CAWTPGLAGRSYNEQFF
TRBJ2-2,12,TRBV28,CAHRQEVGELFF
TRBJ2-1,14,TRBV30,CAWSVLLWYNEQFF
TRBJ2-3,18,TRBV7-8,CASSLSLRTALSTDTQYF
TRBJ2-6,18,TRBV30,CAWSSQRGVRSGANVLTF
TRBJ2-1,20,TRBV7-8,CASSLILGLAGGSVLNEQFF
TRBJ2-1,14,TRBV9,CASSVASEHNEQFF
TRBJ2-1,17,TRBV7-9,CASLRRSGGQTNNEQFF
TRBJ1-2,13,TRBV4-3,CASSQVLGYGYTF
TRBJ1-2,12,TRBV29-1,CSVEEGSNGYTF